The 29 T cell receptor beta chains reported below all come from one sample, sequenced in a study of T cells in Graves' hyperthyroidism and ophthalmopathy. TCR beta CDR3 sequences were amplified from RNA transcripts. HTBI primers were the set used in a first-round RT-PCR of the TCR CDR3. In TCRdb, the multiplex PCR reads were re-called with MiXCR into one record per CDR3 protein. The sample carries under 400,000 distinct CDR3 sequences, around 15% recorded once. Input material: blood. These receptors were obtained from a woman aged 60-75 years with Graves' ophthalmopathy.

This clonotype has at least ten counts. The rearrangement joins TRBV27 to TRBJ2-7, with 7 positions matching TRBD1. Germline CDR1 and CDR2: MNHEY and SMNVEV (reference sequence). V lost 5 bases and J lost 3; bases outside the gene matches: 10. The CDR3 totals 15 residues. The DNA of the CDR3 is TGTGCCAGCAGTCTATACAGGGGTCCCCTCTACGAGCAGTACTTC. Translated, it gives CASSLYRGPLYEQYF.

This clonotype occurred many times. The rearrangement uses TRBV28 and TRBJ2-7; D not resolved. This CDR3 region has 12 residues. The germline CDR1 and CDR2 sequences are MDHEN and SYDVKM. Trimming stripped 10 bases from V and 3 bases from J, with 13 bases between. Written as DNA, the CDR3 is TGTGCCACTGGAGTAAACCACTACGAGCAGTACTTC. Encoded protein: CATGVNHYEQYF.

There are many counts of this clonotype. The gene calls are TRBV7-9 and TRBJ2-1; 10 bases agree with TRBD1. The J segment lost 6 bases and the V segment lost 1 base, leaving 18 bases of the junction unmatched. CDR1 SEHNR and CDR2 FQNEAQ come from the germline V gene (reference sequence). This CDR3 comprises 20 residues. CDR3 sequence reads: CASSLGGTGVDLAQANEQFF. The CDR3 region has the DNA TGTGCCAGCAGCTTAGGTGGGACAGGGGTTGATTTAGCGCAAGCCAATGAGCAGTTCTTC.

As DNA, the CDR3 is TGTGCCAGCAGCTTGTCTCGGGAGACCTACAATGAGCAGTTCTTC. It translates to CASSLSRETYNEQFF. This chain connects TRBV7-3 to TRBJ2-1, with D maybe TRBD2 (6 bases). The CDR3 runs 15 residues. Germline CDR1 is SGHTA and CDR2 is FQGTGA. V lost 3 bases and J 2 bases, leaving 11 bases between the germline ends.

The sample holds a few counts of this clonotype. The rearrangement joins TRBV5-1 to TRBJ1-1, with 7 bases lining up with TRBD1. The ends lost 0 bases at V and 7 bases at J; junction bases unmatched: 6. The CDR3 is made up of 14 amino acids. From germline, CDR1 is SGHRS and CDR2 YFSETQ. The CDR3 DNA reads TGCGCCAGCAGCTTGGTAGGGGGCCTCCTTGAAGCTTTCTTT. Residues: CASSLVGGLLEAFF.

This clonotype was counted at least ten times. J is TRBJ2-7 and V is TRBV30; 7 bases match TRBD2. Trimming took 1 base from V and 2 from J; bases not matched to a gene: 14. CDR3 length: 17 residues. Germline V gene data show CDR1 as GTSNPN and CDR2 as SVGIG (reference sequence). The CDR3: CAWSDPHTSGIAYEQYF. The CDR3 coding sequence is TGTGCCTGGAGTGACCCCCATACCAGCGGGATCGCCTACGAGCAGTACTTC.

The chain employs TRBV5-5 and TRBJ1-6; the D is unclear. The germline CDR1 and CDR2 sequences are SGHKS and YYEKEE (reference sequence). The ends were cut back, 0 bases at V and 1 base at J, with 11 bases in the middle. The CDR3 length is 17 residues. The CDR3 here is CASSLELIRSYNSPLHF. The CDR3 DNA reads as TGTGCCAGCAGCTTGGAGTTAATAAGGTCCTATAATTCACCCCTCCACTTT.

The V and J genes are TRBV13 and TRBJ2-6; 7 bases match TRBD1. CDR1 PRHDT and CDR2 FYEKMQ come from the germline V gene (reference sequence). V was pared by 5 bases and J by 4 bases, with 11 bases of the junction left unmatched. The CDR3 has 17 residues. The CDR3: CASSPSPDRAGANVLTF. In DNA form, the CDR3 reads TGTGCCAGCAGCCCCTCCCCCGACAGGGCCGGGGCCAACGTCCTGACTTTC.

This clonotype was seen more than once but under ten times. The genes are TRBV6-1 and TRBJ2-3; D is ambiguous. From germline, CDR1 is MNHNS and CDR2 SASEGT. There are 14 residues in the CDR3. V lost 2 bases and J lost 1, with 7 bases in between. The CDR3 here is CASSEFRGTDTQYF. The CDR3 DNA reads as TGTGCCAGCAGTGAATTTCGCGGCACAGATACGCAGTATTTT.

In this sample, this clonotype turned up many times. The chain joins TRBV7-9 to TRBJ2-2; D uncertain. Germline V gene data show CDR1 as SEHNR and CDR2 as FQNEAQ (reference sequence). This CDR3 has 14 amino acids. Trimming cost V 2 bases and J 4 bases, with 8 bases left between them. CDR3 DNA sequence: TGTGCCAGCAGCTTACTCTCAGGCACCGGGGAGCTGTTTTTT. This sequence encodes CASSLLSGTGELFF.

This clonotype was picked up many times. This chain links TRBV6-2 or TRBV6-3 with TRBJ2-7; 7 bases fit TRBD2. V lost 6 bases, J lost 2 bases, and 13 bases stayed unmatched. The CDR3 sequence is 16 residues long. Germline loops: CDR1 MNHEY, CDR2 SVGEGT. CDR3 protein: CASSSLGRESAYEQYF. In DNA, the CDR3 is TGTGCCAGCAGCAGCCTTGGGCGGGAGAGCGCCTACGAGCAGTACTTC.

This clonotype has ten or more counts. V gene TRBV20-1 combines with J gene TRBJ1-1, with D tentatively TRBD1 (5 bases). V shed 0 bases and J shed 1 base, with 9 bases lying between them. CDR3 size: 14 residues. Looked up from germline, CDR1 is DFQATT and CDR2 is SNEGSKA (reference sequence). The CDR3: CSARDDRTNTEAFF. CDR3 DNA: TGCAGTGCTAGAGATGACAGAACGAACACTGAAGCTTTCTTT.

This clonotype appeared a few times. The chain recombines TRBV10-2 with TRBJ2-7; D unclear. The CDR3 extends over 14 amino acids. Germline loops: CDR1 WSHSY, CDR2 SAAADI. The V end was cut by 3 bases, the J end by 2 bases, with 11 bases between. The CDR3 here is CASSDTDPPYEQYF. DNA for the CDR3: TGCGCCAGCAGTGACACGGATCCCCCCTACGAGCAGTACTTC.

This clonotype was recorded at least ten times. The chain employs TRBV7-9 and TRBJ2-1; unclear D gene. Trimming cost V 4 bases and J 7 bases, with 2 bases left between them. Germline values: CDR1 SEHNR, CDR2 FQNEAQ (reference sequence). The CDR3 runs 10 residues. CDR3 region: CASSWNEQFF. The CDR3 nucleotides are TGTGCCAGCAGCTGGAATGAGCAGTTCTTC. The whole variable domain, filled in from reference TRBV7-9 and TRBJ2-1, reads DTGVSQNPRHKITKRGQNVTFRCDPISEHNRLYWYRQTLGQGPEFLTYFQNEAQLEKSRLLSDRFSAERPKGSFSTLEIQRTEQGDSAMYLCASSWNEQFFGPGTRLTVL.

There are many counts of this clonotype. V is TRBV7-9 and J is TRBJ2-7, with unresolved D. Germline lookup yields CDR1 SEHNR and CDR2 FQNEAQ (reference sequence). V dropped 5 bases and J dropped 5 bases, with 10 bases sitting between them. The CDR3 sequence is 12 residues long. DNA of the CDR3: TGTGCCAGCAGCCCTTCGGGTAACGAGCAGTACTTC. Encoded protein: CASSPSGNEQYF.

Only one count was recorded for this clonotype. The V call is TRBV5-1, the J call TRBJ2-3, with 12 bases identical to TRBD2. The V gene's germline CDR1 is SGHRS and CDR2 YFSETQ. CDR3 length equals 18 residues. With 1 base clipped from V and 4 bases from J, the junction kept 10 bases outside the gene matches. The CDR3 region is CASSLSPLAGGPSDTQYF. DNA for the CDR3: TGCGCCAGCAGCTTGTCTCCTCTAGCGGGAGGGCCCTCAGATACGCAGTATTTT.

This clonotype was seen many times. The chain recombines TRBV5-1 with TRBJ2-7; D remains unclear. The CDR3 is 14 residues long. Germline V CDR1 and CDR2: SGHRS, YFSETQ. The V gene lost 0 bases and the J gene lost 3 bases, with 10 bases spanning the gap. As DNA, the CDR3 is TGCGCCAGCAGCTTGGAGTCAGGAATCTACGAGCAGTACTTC. Translation: CASSLESGIYEQYF.

This clonotype was found a few times. This is likely a read error, given that the CDR3 carries no conserved phenylalanine or tryptophan at its end. The gene calls are TRBV28 and TRBJ2-7, with 7 bases fitting TRBD2. The CDR3 spans 15 residues. The V gene end was trimmed by 2 bases and the J gene end by 2 bases; junction bases not matched to a gene: 6. Germline assignment: CDR1 MDHEN and CDR2 SYDVKM. Written as DNA, the CDR3 is TGTGCCAGCAGTTTAAGTACGGGAGGACCCTACGAGCAGTACCTC. Protein sequence: CASSLSTGGPYEQYL.

This chain joins TRBV5-1 and TRBJ2-5; 11 bases agree with TRBD1. The CDR3 loop spans 15 amino acids. The germline V gene has CDR1 SGHRS and CDR2 YFSETQ. V dropped 6 bases and J dropped 5; count of bases not matched to a gene: 9. CDR3 sequence: CASTRAGTGGETQYF. The CDR3 coding sequence is TGCGCCAGCACCAGAGCTGGGACAGGGGGGGAGACCCAGTACTTC.

This clonotype was observed a few times. The chain recombines TRBV20-1 with TRBJ2-2; TRBD2 matches 9 bases. The CDR3 has 14 amino acids. Germline CDR1 DFQATT, CDR2 SNEGSKA (reference sequence). V trimming: 1 base; J trimming: 5 bases; junction bases outside the gene matches: 2. The CDR3 loop is CSARASGRTGELFF. CDR3 nucleotides: TGCAGTGCTAGAGCAAGCGGGAGGACCGGGGAGCTGTTTTTT.

J is TRBJ2-5 and V is TRBV11-2; D may be TRBD2 (6 bases). From germline, CDR1 is SGHAT and CDR2 FQNNGV. Trimming cost V 4 bases and J 5 bases, with 17 bases left between them. The CDR3 sequence is 15 residues long. The CDR3 DNA follows: TGTGCCAGCAGCTCACAACCGGGACTTGGGGAGACCCAGTACTTC. It yields the protein CASSSQPGLGETQYF.

This clonotype occurred many times. The V gene is TRBV19, the J gene TRBJ2-3; 10 bases agree with TRBD1. V shed 6 bases, J shed 4 bases, and the junction held 7 bases outside the gene matches. The CDR3 is 15 residues long. Germline V gene sequence: CDR1 LNHDA, CDR2 SQIVND (reference sequence). CDR3 residues: CASSHRDRGSDTQYF. The CDR3 DNA reads as TGTGCCAGTAGCCATCGGGACAGGGGCTCAGATACGCAGTATTTT.

This clonotype has a count of ten or more. This chain links TRBV7-6 with TRBJ2-1; TRBD2 agrees at 10 bases. J lost 8 bases, V lost 5 bases, and 12 bases had no gene match. This CDR3 region has 16 residues. Germline lookup yields CDR1 SGHVS and CDR2 FNYEAQ. CDR3 residues: CASSLSPGLASDEQFF. CDR3 DNA sequence: TGTGCCAGCAGCCTTTCCCCGGGACTAGCGTCGGATGAGCAGTTCTTC.

This clonotype was seen ten or more times. CDR3 sequence reads: CASSGGLAANEQFF. The CDR3 region has the DNA TGTGCCAGCAGTGGGGGACTAGCGGCCAATGAGCAGTTCTTC. This chain joins TRBV2 and TRBJ2-1; TRBD2 matches 11 bases. Germline CDR1 is SNHLY and CDR2 is FYNNEI. CDR3 length: 14 amino acids. V was clipped by 4 bases and J by 6 bases; unmatched bases: 2.

This clonotype was counted only a few times. The chain has TRBV7-9 and TRBJ1-3; TRBD1 agrees at 8 bases. V trimming: 3 bases; J trimming: 2 bases; junction bases outside the gene matches: 3. This CDR3 region has 15 residues. Germline CDR1 and CDR2: SEHNR and FQNEAQ (reference sequence). As DNA, the CDR3 is TGTGCCAGCAGCTTTGACAGGGGCCCTGGAAACACCATATATTTT. The encoded protein is CASSFDRGPGNTIYF.

This clonotype was observed many times. The V and J genes are TRBV20-1 and TRBJ2-7; TRBD1 is a possible D gene (8 bases). Germline CDR1 DFQATT, CDR2 SNEGSKA (reference sequence). V was pared by 2 bases and J by 3 bases, with 20 bases between. This CDR3 spans 16 amino acids. The CDR3 protein is CSARRRNRGRVYEQYF. CDR3 coding DNA: TGCAGTGCTAGACGACGAAACAGGGGGAGGGTCTACGAGCAGTACTTC.

This clonotype was seen ten or more times. The rearrangement joins TRBV12-3 or TRBV12-4 to TRBJ2-5, with 12 nucleotides matching TRBD2. With 6 bases clipped from V and 5 bases from J, the junction kept 7 bases outside the gene matches. This CDR3 is built from 15 residues. The CDR3 loop is CASSPLAGGPETQYF. The CDR3 DNA reads TGTGCCAGCAGCCCCCTAGCGGGAGGGCCTGAGACCCAGTACTTC.

The chain employs TRBV6-1 and TRBJ1-3; 9 bases align to TRBD1. Germline-derived CDR1 and CDR2 are MNHNS and SASEGT. The CDR3 spans 15 residues. V lost 5 bases and J lost 0; bases outside the gene matches: 2. CDR3 loop: CASSLTGGSGNTIYF. CDR3 nucleotide sequence: TGTGCCAGCAGTTTGACAGGGGGCTCTGGAAACACCATATATTTT.

This clonotype has at least ten counts. The J gene is TRBJ2-1, the V gene TRBV12-3 or TRBV12-4; D gene unclear. This CDR3 comprises 13 residues. With 3 bases removed from V and 6 bases from J, the gap between germline ends came to 9 bases. The CDR3 DNA is TGTGCCAGCAGTTTGGGCCCGGGCAATGAGCAGTTCTTC. This translates into CASSLGPGNEQFF.